This T cell receptor (beta chain) was retrieved from a study of cytomegalovirus exposure and HLA in healthy donors. Whole-study findings and limits: Likely technical artifact: a cluster of highly shared sequence variants. Per a prior analysis, the majority of TCR beta V segments were productive roughly 90% or roughly 30% of the time.

In the PCR, 60 Vbeta and 13 Jbeta primers were used. In the original workflow: Around 11 million of tens of millions of unique TCR beta chains were shared, per a later count. Profiling relied on immunoSEQ multiplex PCR, and the TCRdb table lists in-frame clones only, not all of them. V, J and clone size are those of that table, while D and trimming were read from the DNA. This sample yields tens of thousands of clones, of which around two fifths are seen a single time; 2% belongs to the top ten. This CDR3 comprises 15 residues. Germline V gene sequence: CDR1 SGHRS, CDR2 YFSETQ. Trimming shortened V by 0 bases and J by 2 bases, and 12 bases separated the two germline ends. Details on this clone: Its antigen is not identified.

The sample consisted of PBMCs. This sequence was found in a woman aged 45-65 years in good health and CMV-seronegative. This chain uses TRBV5-1 with TRBJ2-7, with TRBD2 as a possible D gene (5 bases). CDR3 loop: CASSLVSGKPYEQYF. As DNA, the CDR3 is TGCGCCAGCAGCTTGGTGTCGGGGAAACCCTACGAGCAGTACTTC.